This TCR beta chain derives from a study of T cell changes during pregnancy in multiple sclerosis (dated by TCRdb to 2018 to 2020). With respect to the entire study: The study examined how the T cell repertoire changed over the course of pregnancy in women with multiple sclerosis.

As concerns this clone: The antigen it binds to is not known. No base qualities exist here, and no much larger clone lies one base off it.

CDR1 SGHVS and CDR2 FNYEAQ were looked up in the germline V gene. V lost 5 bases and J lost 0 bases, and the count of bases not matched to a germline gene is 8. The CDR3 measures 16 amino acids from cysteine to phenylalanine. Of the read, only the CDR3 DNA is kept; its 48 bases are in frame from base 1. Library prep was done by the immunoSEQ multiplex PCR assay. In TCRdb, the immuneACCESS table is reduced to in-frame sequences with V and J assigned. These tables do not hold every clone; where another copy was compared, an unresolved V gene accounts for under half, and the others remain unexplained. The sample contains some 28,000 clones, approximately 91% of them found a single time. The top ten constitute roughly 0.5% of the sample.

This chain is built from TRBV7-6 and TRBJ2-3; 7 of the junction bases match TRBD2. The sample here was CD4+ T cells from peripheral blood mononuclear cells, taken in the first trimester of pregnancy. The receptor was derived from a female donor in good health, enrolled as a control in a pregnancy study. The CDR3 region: CASSLIAGSSTDTQYF. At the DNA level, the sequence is TGTGCCAGCAGCCTCATAGCGGGCTCGAGCACAGATACGCAGTATTTT.